The following is a T cell receptor (beta chain) sequence with its context. Its target is unknown. These data originate in a study of glioma-infiltrating T cells after dendritic cell vaccination. Study findings and constraints: Survival was not directly related to TCR clonality in these patients. Few patients contributed both blood and tumor specimens.

Here immunoSEQ multiplex PCR was the method, and the copy in TCRdb shows in-frame clones only, minus some. Here the sample spans 90,000 or so clones, roughly 84% being singletons. Germline trimming cut 4 bases from V and 5 bases from J; bases unmatched to any gene: 9. The CDR3 is 15 residues long. In germline, CDR1 is SGHRS, CDR2 YFSETQ. The rearrangement joins TRBV5-1 to TRBJ2-5; 9 positions match TRBD1. The receptor was derived from a human donor with glioblastoma. This specimen was blood, taken before dendritic cell vaccination. CDR3 loop: CASSPGTGRRETQYF. As DNA, the CDR3 is TGCGCCAGCAGCCCCGGGACAGGGCGGAGGGAGACCCAGTACTTC.